Below are 14 T cell receptor beta chains sequenced from a single sample in a study of T cells expressing NK-cell markers (dated by TCRdb to 2018 to 2020). The library was produced with 5' RACE. TCRdb records Illumina HiSeq 2000 as the sequencer. TCRdb reanalyzed the reads, keeping one entry per CDR3 protein sequence and omitting DNA. The sample's clone listing holds 350,000 to 450,000 distinct CDR3 sequences. The top ten clonotypes cover 4% to 6.5% of the sample. The sample comprised blood T cells: a sorted CD56 or NKG2C T cell subset, CD4+ or CD8+ T cells, or bulk PBMC T cells (not recorded which). The receptors here all came from a man aged 18-70 years in good health.

CDR3: CASQRGEAYEQYF. This chain joins TRBV2 and TRBJ2-7; TCRdb selects TRBD2, and the lack of DNA leaves this call unchecked. CDR1 is SNHLY, CDR2 FYNNEI, per germline. The CDR3 has 13 amino acids.

The rearrangement joins TRBV15 to TRBJ2-3. Germline CDR1 reads LNHNV; CDR2 reads YYDKDF (reference sequence). The CDR3 is made up of 15 amino acids. The CDR3 sequence is CATSLLATSTDTQYF.

V is TRBV6-5 and J is TRBJ2-7; there is no DNA to check the TCRdb D call of TRBD1. Germline values: CDR1 MNHEY, CDR2 SVGAGI. The CDR3 runs 15 residues. The CDR3 region is CASSPLQGAYNEQYF.

This rearrangement joins TRBV2 to TRBJ1-2; without DNA, the TCRdb call of TRBD1 cannot be checked. The CDR3 consists of 14 residues. Germline CDR1 SNHLY, CDR2 FYNNEI. CDR3 amino acids: CASSNQGYNYGYTF.

V and J are TRBV15 and TRBJ2-7; checking the TCRdb D call of TRBD2 is not possible without DNA. Germline CDR1 LNHNV, CDR2 YYDKDF (reference sequence). The CDR3 totals 17 residues. The CDR3: CATSRPSIGGGAYEQYF.

The chain couples TRBV12-3 or TRBV12-4 to TRBJ1-6; TCRdb reports TRBD1, a call that lacks DNA to check it against. This CDR3 has 15 residues. Here the CDR3 reads CASSRQGGLNSPLHF.

The chain links TRBV6-5 to TRBJ1-2. CDR1 is MNHEY and CDR2 is SVGAGI in the germline V gene. There are 19 residues in the CDR3. The CDR3 is CASSYKYLLKDDSNYGYTF.

The chain uses TRBV20-1 and TRBJ1-4; TCRdb outputs TRBD1, but without DNA this stays unchecked. The CDR3 contains 13 residues. CDR1 is DFQATT and CDR2 is SNEGSKA in the germline V gene (reference sequence). The CDR3 loop is CSAPVLVGEKLFF.

The chain combines TRBV7-8 with TRBJ2-7; checking the TCRdb D call of TRBD2 is not possible without DNA. The CDR3 covers 16 residues. In germline, CDR1 is SGHVS, CDR2 FQNEAQ. This chain's CDR3 is CASSLSGTRGTYEQYF.

This chain joins TRBV15 and TRBJ1-3. From germline, CDR1 is LNHNV and CDR2 YYDKDF (reference sequence). The CDR3 length is 14 residues. The CDR3 sequence is CATSRENGGNTIYF. The full variable domain, with the rest looked up from reference TRBV15 and TRBJ1-3, is DAMVIQNPRYQVTQFGKPVTLSCSQTLNHNVMYWYQQKSSQAPKLLFHYYDKDFNNEADTPDNFQSRRPNTSFCFLDIRSPGLGDTAMYLCATSRENGGNTIYFGEGSWLTVV.

This chain connects TRBV6-5 to TRBJ2-7; TCRdb lists TRBD2, though no DNA is available to test this call. The CDR3 runs to 14 residues. Germline values: CDR1 MNHEY, CDR2 SVGAGI. CDR3 sequence: CASSSGGRVYEQYF.

This rearrangement joins TRBV28 to TRBJ1-5. This CDR3 has 15 amino acids. Germline V gives CDR1 MDHEN, CDR2 SYDVKM. The CDR3 protein is CASSLFRQDNQPQHF.

CDR3 in amino acids: CASSLGTGTTMGYTF. The rearrangement links TRBV5-1 to TRBJ1-2; TCRdb's assignment of TRBD1 cannot be checked, as there is no DNA. Germline V gives CDR1 SGHRS, CDR2 YFSETQ. This CDR3 is 15 amino acids long.

The rearrangement uses TRBV6-1 and TRBJ1-4; the D call from TCRdb, TRBD1, cannot be confirmed without DNA. The V gene's germline CDR1 is MNHNS and CDR2 SASEGT. The length of the CDR3 is 15 residues. CDR3 amino acids: CASSTGQAHNEKLFF.